A single sample is the source of the 7 T cell receptor beta chains below, sequenced in a study of blood T cell repertoires in COVID-19. Generated by immunoSEQ multiplex PCR, the TCRdb table keeps only in-frame clones and is missing some. The table lists under 300,000 clones, roughly four fifths of them singletons. Sequenced input: peripheral blood. Receptors originate from a man in his fifties or sixties with acute or convalescent COVID-19.

The chain carries TRBV18 and TRBJ2-7; 9 nucleotides agree with TRBD1. Germline CDR1 and CDR2: KGHSH and LQKENI. The CDR3 is 13 residues long. Trimming took 3 bases from V and 5 from J; bases not matched to a gene: 2. As DNA, the CDR3 is TGTGCCAGCTCACCTGGGACAGGGAACGAGCAGTACTTC. Its translation is CASSPGTGNEQYF.

This clone has a single count. This sequence joins TRBV5-1 and TRBJ2-2; a weak D match, TRBD1 (6 bases). The CDR3 is made up of 15 amino acids. Trimming took 4 bases from V and 4 from J, leaving 14 bases between them. The germline gives CDR1 SGHRS, CDR2 YFSETQ. CDR3 protein: CASSIRGTPTGELFF. The DNA for the CDR3 is TGCGCCAGCAGCATCAGGGGCACCCCCACCGGGGAGCTGTTTTTT.

The rearrangement links TRBV4-1 to TRBJ2-7; TRBD2 matches 12 bases. Trimming removed 1 base from V and 2 bases from J; junction bases left unmatched: 3. The CDR3 totals 16 residues. Germline CDR1 MGHRA, CDR2 YSYEKL. The CDR3 DNA reads TGCGCCAGCAGCCAAGGTGGACTAGCGGGAACCTACGAGCAGTACTTC. It encodes CASSQGGLAGTYEQYF.

This clone was recorded once. This rearrangement joins TRBV27 to TRBJ1-1, with TRBD1 matching 12 bases. The CDR3 is 14 amino acids. V dropped 6 bases and J dropped 5; count of bases not matched to a gene: 4. CDR1 is MNHEY and CDR2 is SMNVEV in the germline V gene (reference sequence). CDR3 loop: CASRGQGAWTEAFF. Here the CDR3 DNA reads TGTGCCAGCAGGGGACAGGGGGCCTGGACTGAAGCTTTCTTT.

The V and J genes are TRBV5-1 and TRBJ1-2, with 7 bases matching TRBD1. This CDR3 spans 14 amino acids. Germline trimming cut 6 bases from V and 4 bases from J; bases unmatched to any gene: 9. Per germline, CDR1 SGHRS and CDR2 YFSETQ. Here the CDR3 reads CASKLLTGTYGYTF. The DNA of the CDR3 is TGCGCCAGCAAACTCTTGACAGGGACCTATGGCTACACCTTC. The complete variable domain, with remaining parts taken from reference TRBV5-1 and TRBJ1-2, reads KAGVTQTPRYLIKTRGQQVTLSCSPISGHRSVSWYQQTPGQGLQFLFEYFSETQRNKGNFPGRFSGRQFSNSRSEMNVSTLELGDSALYLCASKLLTGTYGYTFGSGTRLTVV.

This clone was detected once. This chain connects TRBV7-2 to TRBJ2-6, with D perhaps matching TRBD2 (5 bases). V was pared by 2 bases and J by 0 bases, with 11 bases between. CDR1 SGHTA and CDR2 FQGNSA come from the germline V gene. This CDR3 region has 17 residues. The CDR3 sequence is CASSLSATTSGANVLTF. In nucleotides, the CDR3 is TGTGCCAGCAGCTTAAGCGCGACTACCTCTGGGGCCAACGTCCTGACTTTC.

This chain connects TRBV3-1 (or the pseudogene TRBV3-2) to TRBJ1-1, with D possibly TRBD1 on 5 matching bases. CDR3 size: 14 residues. From germline, CDR1 is LGHDT and CDR2 YNNKEL (reference sequence). The ends were cut back, 2 bases at V and 0 bases at J, with 7 bases in the middle. DNA of the CDR3: TGTGCCAGCAGCCAAAGGGGATTGAACACTGAAGCTTTCTTT. Protein product: CASSQRGLNTEAFF.